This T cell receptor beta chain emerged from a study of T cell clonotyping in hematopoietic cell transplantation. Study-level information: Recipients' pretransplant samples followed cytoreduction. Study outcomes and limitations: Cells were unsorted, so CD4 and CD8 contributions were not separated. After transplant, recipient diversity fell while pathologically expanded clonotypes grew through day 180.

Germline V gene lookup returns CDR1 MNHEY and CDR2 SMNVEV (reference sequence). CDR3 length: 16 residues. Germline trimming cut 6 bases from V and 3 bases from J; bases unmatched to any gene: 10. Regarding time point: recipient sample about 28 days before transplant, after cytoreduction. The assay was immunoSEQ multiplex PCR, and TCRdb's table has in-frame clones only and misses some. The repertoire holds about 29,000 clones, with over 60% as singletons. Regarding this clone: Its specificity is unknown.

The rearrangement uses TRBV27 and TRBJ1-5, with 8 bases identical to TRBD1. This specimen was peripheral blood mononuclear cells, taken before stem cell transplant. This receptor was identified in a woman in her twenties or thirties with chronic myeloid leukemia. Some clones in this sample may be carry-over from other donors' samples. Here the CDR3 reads CASRESDRGFNQPQHF. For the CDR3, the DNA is TGTGCCAGCAGGGAGAGCGACAGGGGCTTCAATCAGCCCCAGCATTTT.